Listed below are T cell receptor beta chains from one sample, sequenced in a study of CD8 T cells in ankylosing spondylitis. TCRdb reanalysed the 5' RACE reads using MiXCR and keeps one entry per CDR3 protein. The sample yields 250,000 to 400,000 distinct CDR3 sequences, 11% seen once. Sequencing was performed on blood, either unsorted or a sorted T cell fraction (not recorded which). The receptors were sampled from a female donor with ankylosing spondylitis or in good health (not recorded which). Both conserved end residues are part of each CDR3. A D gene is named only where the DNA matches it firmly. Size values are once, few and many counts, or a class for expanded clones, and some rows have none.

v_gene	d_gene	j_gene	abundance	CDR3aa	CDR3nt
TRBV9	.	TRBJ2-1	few	CASSVAEYNEQFF	TGTGCCAGCAGCGTGGCGGAATACAATGAGCAGTTCTTC
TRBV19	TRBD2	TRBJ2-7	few	CASSASGVVYEQYF	TGTGCCAGTAGCGCTAGCGGGGTGGTATACGAGCAGTACTTC
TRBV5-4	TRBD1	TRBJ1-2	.	CASSPVGTGSGYTF	TGTGCCAGCAGCCCCGTCGGGACAGGGAGCGGCTACACCTTC
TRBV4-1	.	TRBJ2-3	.	CASSQDPGFTTDTQYF	TGCGCCAGCAGCCAAGATCCAGGATTCACCACAGATACGCAGTATTTT
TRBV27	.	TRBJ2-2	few	CASSLQHNTGELFF	TGTGCCAGCAGTTTACAACATAACACCGGGGAGCTGTTTTTT
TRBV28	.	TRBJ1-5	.	CASSPRQTNQPQHF	TGTGCCAGCAGTCCCCGACAGACAAATCAGCCCCAGCATTTT
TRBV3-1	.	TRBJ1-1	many	CASSQIGQGNTEAFF	TGTGCCAGCAGCCAAATTGGGCAGGGGAACACTGAAGCTTTCTTT
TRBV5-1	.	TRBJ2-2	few	CASSLRAIGASSTGELFF	TGCGCCAGCAGCTTGAGGGCCATAGGGGCTTCCAGCACCGGGGAGCTGTTTTTT
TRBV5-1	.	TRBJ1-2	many	CASTETANYGYTF	TGCGCCAGCACCGAGACAGCCAACTATGGCTACACCTTC
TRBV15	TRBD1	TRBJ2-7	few	CATSRGWDSFPYEQYF	TGTGCCACCAGCAGGGGATGGGACAGCTTCCCCTACGAGCAGTACTTC
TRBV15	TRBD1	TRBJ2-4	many	CATRDTGGHPNIQYF	TGTGCCACCAGAGACACAGGGGGCCACCCGAACATTCAGTACTTC
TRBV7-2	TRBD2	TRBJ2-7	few	CASSKSAGVYEQYF	TGTGCCAGCAGCAAATCAGCGGGAGTTTACGAGCAGTACTTC
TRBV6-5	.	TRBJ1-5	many	CASSYSSPGSGNQPQHF	TGTGCCAGCAGTTACTCGAGCCCGGGGTCTGGCAATCAGCCCCAGCATTTT
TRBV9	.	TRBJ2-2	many	CASSVRQGGGELFF	TGTGCCAGCAGCGTAAGACAGGGAGGCGGGGAGCTGTTTTTT
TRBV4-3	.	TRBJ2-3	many	CASSQASGTRDTDTQYF	TGCGCCAGCAGCCAAGCATCGGGGACTCGGGACACAGATACGCAGTATTTT
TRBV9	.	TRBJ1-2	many	CASSVNAGVGGYTF	TGTGCCAGCAGCGTTAATGCAGGGGTTGGTGGCTACACCTTC
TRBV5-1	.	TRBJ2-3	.	CASSLDPRTQYF	TGCGCCAGCAGCTTAGACCCCAGGACGCAGTATTTT
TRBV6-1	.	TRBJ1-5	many	CASRDRYNQPQHF	TGTGCCAGCAGAGACCGATACAATCAGCCCCAGCATTTT
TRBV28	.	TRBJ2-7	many	CASTDRTIYEQYF	TGTGCCAGTACTGACAGGACGATCTACGAGCAGTACTTC
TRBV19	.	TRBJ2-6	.	CASTVSGANVLTF	TGTGCCAGCACCGTCTCTGGGGCCAACGTCCTGACTTTC
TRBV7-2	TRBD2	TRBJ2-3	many	CASSLVAGGRTDTQYF	TGTGCCAGCAGCTTAGTAGCGGGAGGTCGGACAGATACGCAGTATTTT
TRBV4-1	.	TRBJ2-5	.	CASSGSRWETQYF	TGCGCCAGCAGCGGGTCAAGGTGGGAGACCCAGTACTTC
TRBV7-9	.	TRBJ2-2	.	CASSHMRGVTGELFF	TGTGCCAGCAGCCACATGAGGGGAGTGACCGGGGAGCTGTTTTTT
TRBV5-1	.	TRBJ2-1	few	CASSSPWGTARDNEQFF	TGCGCCAGCAGCTCGCCCTGGGGAACAGCCAGAGACAATGAGCAGTTCTTC
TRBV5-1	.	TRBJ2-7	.	CASSSGRSEQYF	TGCGCCAGCAGCTCCGGACGGAGCGAGCAGTACTTC